These 7 T cell receptor beta chains came from one sample sequenced in a study of blood T cell repertoires in COVID-19. Sequencing was performed with immunoSEQ multiplex PCR; in TCRdb, only in-frame clones are kept and a portion is missing. The sample includes 390,000 or so clones, over 75% of them seen just once. Sequenced: PBMCs or T cells enriched from blood (not recorded which). All receptors derive from a man between 18 and 35 years old who had recovered from COVID-19.

The chain carries TRBV13 and TRBJ2-7; possible D gene TRBD1, 6 bases. The CDR3 has 17 amino acids. V lost 1 base and J 3 bases, leaving 19 bases between the germline ends. Germline assignment: CDR1 PRHDT and CDR2 FYEKMQ (reference sequence). CDR3 bases: TGTGCCAGCAGCTTAGACCAGTGGAACAGGGCGCGCTACGAGCAGTACTTC. Its translation: CASSLDQWNRARYEQYF.

The chain combines TRBV6-5 with TRBJ2-5, with D maybe TRBD1 (5 bases). V shed 7 bases and J shed 5 bases, with 17 bases lying between them. The CDR3 spans 14 residues. CDR1 and CDR2 from the germline V gene are MNHEY and SVGAGI. CDR3 loop: CASTSPGIVETQYF. In DNA, the CDR3 is TGTGCCAGCACCTCACCAGGGATAGTGGAGACCCAGTACTTC.

The J gene is TRBJ2-3, the V gene TRBV9, with 10 bases that match TRBD2. The germline CDR1 and CDR2 sequences are SGDLS and YYNGEE. CDR3 length equals 18 residues. V was pared by 3 bases and J by 7 bases, with 17 bases of the junction left unmatched. CDR3 DNA: TGTGCCAGCAGCGACGCCCGGACTCAGCGGGGGGGCCGACATACGCAGTATTTT. Its translation is CASSDARTQRGGRHTQYF.

The V call is TRBV9, the J call TRBJ2-4; 7 bases map to TRBD1. The ends lost 0 bases at V and 0 bases at J; junction bases unmatched: 9. Looked up from germline, CDR1 is SGDLS and CDR2 is YYNGEE. CDR3 size: 18 residues. CDR3 amino acids: CASSVAADRPIAKNIQYF. The CDR3 DNA follows: TGTGCCAGCAGCGTAGCGGCGGACAGGCCTATAGCCAAAAACATTCAGTACTTC. Looking up the rest from reference TRBV9 and TRBJ2-4 gives the full variable domain: DSGVTQTPKHLITATGQRVTLRCSPRSGDLSVYWYQQSLDQGLQFLIQYYNGEERAKGNILERFSAQQFPDLHSELNLSSLELGDSALYFCASSVAADRPIAKNIQYFGAGTRLSVL.

Only a few counts were recorded for this clone. The J gene is TRBJ1-1, the V gene TRBV5-4; TRBD1 aligns across 8 bases. CDR1 is SGHNT, CDR2 YYREEE, per germline (reference sequence). This CDR3 region has 13 residues. The V segment lost 4 bases and the J segment 6 bases; nucleotides outside the gene matches: 5. CDR3 loop: CASSQDRAAEAFF. CDR3 DNA: TGTGCCAGCAGCCAGGACAGGGCGGCTGAAGCTTTCTTT.

This clone was recorded a few times. The gene calls are TRBV19 and TRBJ2-3; 10 positions agree with TRBD2. The V gene's germline CDR1 is LNHDA and CDR2 SQIVND (reference sequence). The V gene end was trimmed by 3 bases and the J gene end by 6 bases; junction bases not matched to a gene: 9. CDR3 length equals 16 residues. The DNA for the CDR3 is TGTGCCAGTAGTATCTGGCTAGCGGGAGTAATGGATACGCAGTATTTT. Translated: CASSIWLAGVMDTQYF.

The chain couples TRBV5-1 to TRBJ2-3; no clear D. Per germline, CDR1 SGHRS and CDR2 YFSETQ. Trimming cost V 2 bases and J 4 bases, with 5 bases left between them. This CDR3 comprises 12 residues. The DNA of the CDR3 is TGCGCCAGCAGCTTATCGGCAGATACGCAGTATTTT. This encodes CASSLSADTQYF.